Shown below are 20 T cell receptor beta chains from a single sample sequenced in a study of human T cells and chemical hapten exposure. The time point was: patch test 1, 2 weeks after DPC sensitization. Treatment described: therapeutic diphenylcyclopropenone sensitization with weekly scalp DPC. TCRdb recomputed calls from the RACE reads with MiXCR, one row per CDR3 protein. The sample lists approximately 100,000 distinct CDR3 sequences, about 11% seen once, with roughly 3.5% in the top ten. Material: whole blood, obtained in connection with sensitization to the hapten diphenylcyclopropenone (DPC). These receptors originate from a woman in her forties with alopecia areata. Some clones in this sample may be carry-over from other donors' samples.

The rearrangement links TRBV7-2 to TRBJ1-1; the D gene is possibly TRBD1 (6 bases). In germline, CDR1 is SGHTA, CDR2 FQGNSA. CDR3 length equals 16 residues. V dropped 1 base and J dropped 5 bases, with 17 bases sitting between them. CDR3 in amino acids: CASSLGTTGSGTEAFF. In DNA form, the CDR3 reads TGTGCCAGCAGCTTAGGAACCACAGGGTCGGGGACTGAAGCTTTCTTT.

The genes are TRBV7-2 and TRBJ2-7; TRBD1 is a possible D gene (6 bases). This CDR3 has 13 residues. Germline CDR1 SGHTA, CDR2 FQGNSA. Trimming shortened V by 5 bases and J by 3 bases, and 11 bases separated the two germline ends. CDR3 DNA: TGTGCCAGCAGCGCCCGAGGGGGCTACGAGCAGTACTTC. Translated: CASSARGGYEQYF.

This clonotype was recorded at least ten times. J is TRBJ2-1 and V is TRBV20-1, with 9 bases fitting TRBD2. CDR1 is DFQATT and CDR2 is SNEGSKA in the germline V gene (reference sequence). CDR3 length: 16 residues. The junction had 12 bases not matched to a gene; V was cut back by 0 bases and J by 9 bases. The CDR3 is CSARDPGLAGIVEQFF. CDR3 bases: TGCAGTGCTAGAGACCCCGGGCTAGCGGGGATCGTTGAGCAGTTCTTC.

This clonotype occurred many times. The chain recombines TRBV12-3 or TRBV12-4 with TRBJ2-4; 7 nucleotides match TRBD2. The junction had 4 bases not matched to a gene; V was cut back by 10 bases and J by 1 base. This CDR3 region has 13 residues. As DNA, the CDR3 is TGTGCCACTCTGGGGGGGGCCAAAAACATTCAGTACTTC. This gives the protein CATLGGAKNIQYF.

About this clonotype: In this CDR3 the conserved last residue, phenylalanine or tryptophan, is missing, so a read error is likely. This sequence joins TRBV19 and TRBJ2-3; perhaps TRBD2 as D (6 bases). The CDR3 consists of 18 residues. Per the germline V gene, CDR1 is LNHDA and CDR2 is SQIVND (reference sequence). V gave up 6 bases and J gave up 5 bases, with 27 bases separating them. This CDR3 reads CASSLTPPGPGRGDTQYI. The DNA of the CDR3 is TGTGCCAGTAGCCTTACTCCACCGGGACCCGGGCGGGGAGATACGCAGTATATT.

The rearrangement uses TRBV2 and TRBJ2-3; 7 nucleotides align to TRBD1. CDR3 length: 15 amino acids. CDR1 SNHLY and CDR2 FYNNEI come from the germline V gene. The ends lost 4 bases at V and 4 bases at J; junction bases unmatched: 8. CDR3 nucleotide sequence: TGTGCCAGCAGTGGACAGGGAAAGGAAGCAGATACGCAGTATTTT. As protein: CASSGQGKEADTQYF.

This clonotype was counted ten times or more. The CDR3 spells CASSLAVGSGANVLTF. The CDR3 DNA sequence: TGCGCCAGCAGCTTGGCCGTGGGGTCTGGGGCCAACGTCCTGACTTTC. This chain joins TRBV5-1 and TRBJ2-6, with unresolved D. Germline V gives CDR1 SGHRS, CDR2 YFSETQ. This CDR3 contains 16 residues. Deletions cut 0 bases from V and 1 base from J, with 8 bases between.

This clonotype was found many times. The chain employs TRBV12-3 or TRBV12-4 and TRBJ1-1; D is uncertain. This CDR3 is 14 amino acids long. Trimming took 5 bases from V and 1 from J, leaving 11 bases between them. This CDR3 reads CASSPSGQNTEAFF. The CDR3, as DNA: TGTGCCAGCAGTCCGAGCGGGCAGAACACTGAAGCTTTCTTT.

The rearrangement uses TRBV6-6 and TRBJ1-5; D might be TRBD1 (5 bases). V lost 2 bases and J 7 bases, leaving 9 bases between the germline ends. CDR3 size: 13 residues. Germline V gives CDR1 MNHNY, CDR2 SVGAGI (reference sequence). CDR3 amino acids: CASSYTRDQPQHF. The DNA of the CDR3 is TGTGCCAGCAGTTACACCAGGGACCAGCCCCAGCATTTT.

The chain carries TRBV19 and TRBJ2-7; TRBD2 aligns across 9 bases. The germline gives CDR1 LNHDA, CDR2 SQIVND (reference sequence). Unmatched junction bases numbered 4, after V lost 6 bases and J lost 1 base. This CDR3 contains 14 residues. The CDR3 DNA reads TGTGCCAGTAGCTCTAGCGGGGTTTCCTACGAGCAGTACTTC. Encoded protein: CASSSSGVSYEQYF. Variable domain in full (rest from reference TRBV19 and TRBJ2-7): DGGITQSPKYLFRKEGQNVTLSCEQNLNHDAMYWYRQDPGQGLRLIYYSQIVNDFQKGDIAEGYSVSREKKESFPLTVTSAQKNPTAFYLCASSSSGVSYEQYFGPGTRLTVT.

This clonotype was detected a few times. The rearrangement uses TRBV30 and TRBJ1-6; D remains unclear. V gave up 0 bases and J gave up 3 bases, with 12 bases separating them. Germline assignment: CDR1 GTSNPN and CDR2 SVGIG (reference sequence). This CDR3 has 16 amino acids. CDR3 protein: CAWSVVPPSYNSPLHF. The CDR3 DNA follows: TGTGCCTGGAGTGTAGTTCCCCCGAGCTATAATTCACCCCTCCACTTT.

This clonotype was detected many times. The chain employs TRBV5-4 and TRBJ1-1, with a tentative D call TRBD1 (6 bases). Germline V gene lookup returns CDR1 SGHNT and CDR2 YYREEE (reference sequence). Between the trimmed V and J ends, which lost 2 bases and 0 bases, there was a span of 14 bases. The length of the CDR3 is 16 residues. CDR3 DNA: TGTGCCAGCAGCTTTTTACAGGGCCGGATGAACACTGAAGCTTTCTTT. It translates to CASSFLQGRMNTEAFF. Drawing the rest from reference TRBV5-4 and TRBJ1-1, the complete variable domain is ETGVTQSPTHLIKTRGQQVTLRCSSQSGHNTVSWYQQALGQGPQFIFQYYREEENGRGNFPPRFSGLQFPNYSSELNVNALELDDSALYLCASSFLQGRMNTEAFFGQGTRLTVV.

The rearrangement joins TRBV7-6 to TRBJ1-1; 9 bases match TRBD1. CDR3 size: 13 residues. The germline V gene encodes CDR1 SGHVS and CDR2 FNYEAQ. V lost 5 bases to trimming and J lost 7 bases; unmatched junction nucleotides: 5. CDR3 nucleotides: TGTGCCAGCAGCCCCAGACAGGGGGGTGAAGCTTTCTTT. Protein sequence: CASSPRQGGEAFF.

The V call is TRBV25-1, the J call TRBJ1-2, with 7 bases matching TRBD1. Germline CDR1 is MGHDK and CDR2 is SYGVNS. Trimming cost V 1 base and J 5 bases; bases outside gene matches: 7. CDR3 size: 15 residues. The CDR3, as DNA: TGTGCCAGCAGTGAATCAATAGGGGGCATGTATGGCTACACCTTC. This gives the protein CASSESIGGMYGYTF.

This clonotype showed up many times. This chain uses TRBV20-1 with TRBJ1-5; 11 bases agree with TRBD1. CDR3 length: 14 amino acids. V trimming: 6 bases; J trimming: 3 bases; junction bases outside the gene matches: 4. Germline CDR1 is DFQATT and CDR2 is SNEGSKA (reference sequence). The CDR3 DNA is TGCAGTGCCATGGGACAGGGGGACAATCAGCCCCAGCATTTT. It encodes CSAMGQGDNQPQHF.

This clonotype was detected only a few times. This chain links TRBV10-3 with TRBJ2-1, with D unclear. Trimming took off 4 bases at V and 9 bases at J, with 10 bases between the two ends. CDR1 ENHRY and CDR2 SYGVKD come from the germline V gene. The CDR3 runs to 12 residues. The CDR3 region is CAISGDLSEQFF. As DNA, the CDR3 is TGTGCCATCAGTGGCGACTTGAGTGAGCAGTTCTTC.

This clonotype was counted ten times or more. The rearrangement joins TRBV6-5 to TRBJ2-5; D perhaps matches TRBD2 (5 bases). Germline V gives CDR1 MNHEY, CDR2 SVGAGI. This CDR3 has 13 amino acids. Trimming pared 4 bases from V and 1 base from J, leaving 7 bases between. This CDR3 is CASSLSGQETQYF. The CDR3 nucleotides read TGTGCCAGCAGTTTAAGCGGCCAAGAGACCCAGTACTTC.

The chain links TRBV7-9 to TRBJ1-2; 7 nucleotides line up with TRBD1. There are 13 residues in the CDR3. J lost 5 bases, V lost 1 base, and 1 base had no gene match. In germline, CDR1 is SEHNR, CDR2 FQNEAQ (reference sequence). This chain's CDR3 is CASSLVQGYGYTF. Here the CDR3 DNA reads TGTGCCAGCAGCTTAGTACAGGGGTATGGCTACACCTTC. The whole variable domain, remainder taken from reference TRBV7-9 and TRBJ1-2, is DTGVSQNPRHKITKRGQNVTFRCDPISEHNRLYWYRQTLGQGPEFLTYFQNEAQLEKSRLLSDRFSAERPKGSFSTLEIQRTEQGDSAMYLCASSLVQGYGYTFGSGTRLTVV.

This clonotype showed up many times. The J gene is TRBJ2-1, the V gene TRBV18; D may be TRBD2 (5 bases). The CDR3 spans 16 residues. Germline CDR1 and CDR2: KGHSH and LQKENI. V lost 2 bases, J lost 6 bases, and 17 bases lay in between. The DNA of the CDR3 is TGTGCCAGCTCACCAGAGAGCGGTCAAGCCGGCAATGAGCAGTTCTTC. Amino acid sequence: CASSPESGQAGNEQFF.

This chain connects TRBV6-2 or TRBV6-3 to TRBJ2-1, with D perhaps matching TRBD2 (5 bases). V was clipped by 0 bases and J by 5 bases, with 5 bases between them. Germline V gene sequence: CDR1 MNHEY, CDR2 SVGEGT. The CDR3 length is 13 residues. CDR3 DNA: TGTGCCAGCAGTTACTCCGGGAACAATGAGCAGTTCTTC. It translates to CASSYSGNNEQFF.